What follows are 24 T cell receptor beta chains derived from one specimen sequenced in a study of blood T cell repertoires in COVID-19. This table comes from immunoSEQ multiplex PCR, and its TCRdb copy is limited to in-frame clones, with some not included. The sample has about 170,000 clones; around nine tenths are singletons. The material sequenced was peripheral blood. The receptors originated from a man aged 65 to 79 with acute or convalescent COVID-19.

The chain uses TRBV4-3 and TRBJ1-1; D remains ambiguous. The CDR3 spans 17 residues. The V end was cut by 0 bases, the J end by 1 base, with 15 bases between. Germline CDR1 LGHNA, CDR2 YSLEER. CDR3 DNA: TGCGCCAGCAGCCAAGAAATAGGCCTTTGGGCGAACACTGAAGCTTTCTTT. It translates to CASSQEIGLWANTEAFF.

This clone was observed once. V and J are TRBV24-1 and TRBJ1-4; 9 bases are shared with TRBD1. V was pared by 4 bases and J by 6 bases, with 8 bases of the junction left unmatched. Per germline, CDR1 KGHDR and CDR2 SFDVKD. This CDR3 is 16 amino acids long. The CDR3 here is CATSEGRDRVDEKLFF. The CDR3 coding sequence is TGTGCCACCAGTGAGGGCCGGGACAGGGTTGATGAAAAACTGTTTTTT.

The rearrangement links TRBV14 to TRBJ2-3, with 9 bases fitting TRBD1. The CDR3 extends over 15 amino acids. Germline trimming cut 6 bases from V and 0 bases from J; bases unmatched to any gene: 4. Germline assignment: CDR1 SGHDN and CDR2 FVKESK. This chain's CDR3 is CASRRTGASTDTQYF. The CDR3 bases are TGTGCCAGCAGGCGGACAGGGGCTAGCACAGATACGCAGTATTTT.

This clone is a singleton in its sample. V usage is TRBV5-4 and J usage is TRBJ1-4; D unresolved. The germline V and J ends were trimmed by 2 bases and 7 bases, with 9 bases remaining between them. The CDR3 length is 13 residues. The germline CDR1 and CDR2 sequences are SGHNT and YYREEE (reference sequence). CDR3 nucleotide sequence: TGTGCCAGCAGCTTCCCGGAGAGTGAAAAACTGTTTTTT. Residues: CASSFPESEKLFF.

This clone was counted once. This rearrangement joins TRBV28 to TRBJ2-7; 10 nucleotides line up with TRBD2. This CDR3 is 16 amino acids long. The junction had 7 bases not matched to a gene; V was cut back by 1 base and J by 4 bases. Germline V gene data show CDR1 as MDHEN and CDR2 as SYDVKM. CDR3 in amino acids: CASSLLSGGLAYEQYF. The CDR3 DNA reads TGTGCCAGCAGTTTATTGTCCGGGGGACTAGCGTACGAGCAGTACTTC. Looking up the rest from reference TRBV28 and TRBJ2-7 gives the full variable domain: DVKVTQSSRYLVKRTGEKVFLECVQDMDHENMFWYRQDPGLGLRLIYFSYDVKMKEKGDIPEGYSVSREKKERFSLILESASTNQTSMYLCASSLLSGGLAYEQYFGPGTRLTVT.

The chain couples TRBV2 to TRBJ1-5; 7 nucleotides agree with TRBD1. CDR1 is SNHLY, CDR2 FYNNEI, per germline. This CDR3 is built from 14 residues. Losses at the gene ends were 6 bases for V and 5 bases for J; bases not matched to a gene: 7. CDR3 nucleotides: TGTGCCAGCAGCAAACAGGGGTCGTATCAGCCCCAGCATTTT. This sequence encodes CASSKQGSYQPQHF.

The V gene is TRBV5-8, the J gene TRBJ1-6; D gene ambiguous. With 4 bases removed from V and 12 bases from J, the gap between germline ends came to 11 bases. CDR1 and CDR2 from the germline V gene are SGHTS and YDEGEE. CDR3 size: 12 residues. Here the CDR3 DNA reads TGTGCCAGCAGCGATCCATTCAGACCCCTCCACTTT. Its protein product is CASSDPFRPLHF.

The chain carries TRBV7-9 and TRBJ2-1, with 15 bases matching TRBD2. Germline CDR1 reads SEHNR; CDR2 reads FQNEAQ (reference sequence). V dropped 4 bases and J dropped 5; count of bases not matched to a gene: 6. This CDR3 has 17 amino acids. The CDR3 DNA sequence: TGTGCCAGCAGCTCCCGGACTAGCGGGAGGGAGGACAATGAGCAGTTCTTC. This gives the protein CASSSRTSGREDNEQFF.

The chain has TRBV4-3 and TRBJ2-4, with 8 bases aligning to TRBD1. Trimming took 1 base from V and 5 from J; bases not matched to a gene: 10. The CDR3 covers 17 residues. CDR1 is LGHNA, CDR2 YSLEER, per germline. CDR3 coding DNA: TGCGCCAGCAGCCAAGGCCTGAGACAGGGGTACCAAAACATTCAGTACTTC. As protein: CASSQGLRQGYQNIQYF.

This chain joins TRBV5-1 and TRBJ2-3, with 7 bases that match TRBD2. CDR1 is SGHRS, CDR2 YFSETQ, per germline. J lost 5 bases, V lost 0 bases, and 6 bases had no gene match. CDR3 length: 15 residues. In DNA form, the CDR3 reads TGCGCCAGCAGCTTGGCCACCGCTAGCGGAGATACGCAGTATTTT. Protein: CASSLATASGDTQYF.

The chain uses TRBV23-1 and TRBJ2-3; TRBD2 might be the D (5 bases). TRBV23-1 is recorded as an ORF, its role being uncertain. V was shortened by 3 bases and J by 1 base, with 11 bases between the two germline ends. The CDR3 has 15 amino acids. This chain's CDR3 is CASSQDPEGTDTQYF. The DNA for the CDR3 is TGCGCCAGCAGTCAGGACCCGGAGGGCACAGATACGCAGTATTTT.

With regard to this clone: Additional DNA sequences in this sample encode the identical CDR3. This chain joins TRBV29-1 and TRBJ1-2; 9 bases line up with TRBD1. The CDR3 is 12 residues long. CDR1 SQVTM and CDR2 ANQGSEA come from the germline V gene. The V and J ends lost 4 bases and 4 bases, in that order; junction bases with no gene match: 1. DNA for the CDR3: TGCAGCGTTGCGGGACAGGGCTATGGCTACACCTTC. Translation: CSVAGQGYGYTF.

This clone was recorded a few times. The sample contains more than one DNA sequence encoding this CDR3. The rearrangement links TRBV6-5 to TRBJ1-2; 7 bases are a match to TRBD1. The CDR3 length is 13 residues. In germline, CDR1 is MNHEY, CDR2 SVGAGI. The V gene end was trimmed by 6 bases and the J gene end by 3 bases; junction bases not matched to a gene: 4. The CDR3 loop is CASRTDRDYGYTF. CDR3 nucleotides: TGTGCCAGCAGGACCGACAGGGACTATGGCTACACCTTC.

This chain links TRBV5-1 with TRBJ1-4; D is unclear. Trimming left V 0 bases short and J 7 bases short, with 10 bases between. Germline V gene lookup returns CDR1 SGHRS and CDR2 YFSETQ. CDR3 length equals 14 residues. The CDR3 DNA follows: TGCGCCAGCAGCTTGGGAATCGCGGGTGAAAAACTGTTTTTT. The encoded protein is CASSLGIAGEKLFF.

This clone was counted once. The chain employs TRBV29-1 and TRBJ2-3; D call uncertain. The germline gives CDR1 SQVTM, CDR2 ANQGSEA. The CDR3 totals 12 residues. Between the trimmed V and J ends, which lost 6 bases and 10 bases, there was a span of 17 bases. The CDR3: CSVKQSGLAQYF. The CDR3 bases are TGCAGCGTGAAACAGAGTGGCCTGGCGCAGTATTTT.

This chain connects TRBV5-1 to TRBJ1-1, with 7 bases aligning to TRBD1. This CDR3 has 14 residues. The V gene end was trimmed by 4 bases and the J gene end by 8 bases; junction bases not matched to a gene: 11. CDR1 is SGHRS, CDR2 YFSETQ, per germline. The CDR3 sequence: CASSPRGGRGEAFF. The CDR3 nucleotides read TGCGCCAGCAGCCCGAGAGGGGGCAGGGGCGAAGCTTTCTTT.

The chain employs TRBV3-1 (or the pseudogene TRBV3-2) and TRBJ1-6, with D hard to call. The CDR3 is made up of 14 amino acids. The V gene's germline CDR1 is LGHDT and CDR2 YNNKEL (reference sequence). Trimming pared 1 base from V and 7 bases from J, leaving 8 bases between. The CDR3 here is CASSQVGSNSPLHF. In DNA form, the CDR3 reads TGTGCCAGCAGCCAAGTAGGTAGCAATTCACCCCTCCACTTT.

The chain combines TRBV21-1 with TRBJ2-3; the DNA was not used to check the table's D call, TRBD2. TRBV21-1 is designated a pseudogene. The CDR3 has 15 amino acids. The CDR3 loop reads CASSKVAGEQDTQYF. Here the CDR3 DNA reads TGTGCCAGCAGCAAAGTAGCGGGAGAACAAGATACGCAGTATTTT.

The chain is built from TRBV28 and TRBJ1-1, with TRBD1 identical over 9 bases. The CDR3 has 17 residues. Germline V gene lookup returns CDR1 MDHEN and CDR2 SYDVKM. The J segment lost 1 base and the V segment lost 2 bases, leaving 8 bases of the junction unmatched. The CDR3 loop reads CASSLGDRDRENTEAFF. The CDR3 DNA is TGTGCCAGCAGTTTAGGGGACAGGGATAGGGAGAACACTGAAGCTTTCTTT.

The J gene is TRBJ2-3, the V gene TRBV7-8; 8 nucleotides align to TRBD2. The CDR3 has 20 residues. Germline V gene sequence: CDR1 SGHVS, CDR2 FQNEAQ. V trimming: 2 bases; J trimming: 4 bases; junction bases outside the gene matches: 20. CDR3 DNA: TGTGCCAGCAGCTTAAGTCGAGGGCGGGAGCGGGGGAGAGGACCAGATACGCAGTATTTT. It yields the protein CASSLSRGRERGRGPDTQYF.

CDR3 sequence reads: CASSLAAGDLQETQYF. CDR3 nucleotides: TGTGCCAGCAGCTTAGCTGCGGGGGACCTCCAAGAGACCCAGTACTTC. The chain uses TRBV7-2 and TRBJ2-5, with 7 bases lining up with TRBD2. The V segment lost 0 bases and the J segment 1 base; nucleotides outside the gene matches: 5. The CDR3 sequence is 16 residues long. Germline V gives CDR1 SGHTA, CDR2 FQGNSA.

J is TRBJ1-6 and V is TRBV7-3, with 9 bases aligning to TRBD1. Unmatched junction bases numbered 3, after V lost 3 bases and J lost 6 bases. Germline V CDR1 and CDR2: SGHTA, FQGTGA. CDR3 length: 15 amino acids. The CDR3, as DNA: TGTGCCAGCAGCTTGAGACAGGGGGGTAATTCACCCCTCCACTTT. It codes for CASSLRQGGNSPLHF.

This chain links TRBV7-2 with TRBJ2-7; TRBD2 agrees at 9 bases. Trimming cost V 3 bases and J 1 base; bases outside gene matches: 4. Germline V CDR1 and CDR2: SGHTA, FQGNSA. This CDR3 has 15 amino acids. CDR3 protein: CASSFGLAYSYEQYF. The DNA of the CDR3 is TGTGCCAGCAGCTTCGGACTAGCGTATTCCTACGAGCAGTACTTC.

A note on this clone: The identical CDR3 is also encoded by other nucleotide sequences in the sample. This chain connects TRBV9 to TRBJ2-1, with 8 bases fitting TRBD2. The junction had 2 bases not matched to a gene; V was cut back by 2 bases and J by 4 bases. The CDR3 runs 14 residues. Germline values: CDR1 SGDLS, CDR2 YYNGEE. CDR3 in DNA: TGTGCCAGCAGCGTTGCTAGCGGGTACAATGAGCAGTTCTTC. It codes for CASSVASGYNEQFF.